A selection of T cell receptor beta chains follows, all from one sample in a study of PD-1 blockade in mismatch repair-deficient tumors. The data were produced by immunoSEQ multiplex PCR, yet TCRdb's version contains in-frame clones alone and is incomplete. Of around 130,000 clones listed, roughly 90% are singletons. The material was peripheral blood, obtained about 17 months after starting pembrolizumab. The origin of the receptors is an adult with mismatch repair-deficient cancer. CDR3s include the opening cysteine and the closing phenylalanine or tryptophan. The D gene is left open where the match is weak. Clone size appears in some rows only: once, few, many, or a class for an expanded clone.

J gene: TRBJ2-5; clone size: NA; D gene: TRBD2; V gene: TRBV19; CDR3 DNA: TGTGCCACACTGAGCGGGGAGGCCCAGTACTTC; CDR3 protein: CATLSGEAQYF
J gene: TRBJ1-1; clone size: few; D gene: NA; V gene: TRBV25-1; CDR3 DNA: TGTGCCAGCAGTGAACACCGGAACACTGAAGCTTTCTTT; CDR3 protein: CASSEHRNTEAFF
J gene: TRBJ2-7; clone size: NA; D gene: NA; V gene: TRBV7-9; CDR3 DNA: TGTGCCAGCAGCTTAGGTGATCTGGGGAGCTACGAGCAGTACTTC; CDR3 protein: CASSLGDLGSYEQYF
J gene: TRBJ2-7; clone size: NA; D gene: NA; V gene: TRBV29-1; CDR3 DNA: TGCAGCGTTGAACTACAGGCCTCCTACGAGCAGTACTTC; CDR3 protein: CSVELQASYEQYF
J gene: TRBJ2-7; clone size: NA; D gene: NA; V gene: TRBV21-1; CDR3 DNA: TGTGCCAGCAGCCCTAGCGGAACCTACGAGCAGTACTTC; CDR3 protein: CASSPSGTYEQYF
J gene: TRBJ1-1; clone size: NA; D gene: NA; V gene: TRBV27; CDR3 DNA: TGTGCCAGCAGAGGCAGCCGCCCTGAAGCTTTCTTT; CDR3 protein: CASRGSRPEAFF
J gene: TRBJ2-6; clone size: NA; D gene: TRBD1; V gene: TRBV27; CDR3 DNA: TGTGCCAGCAGTCGATTAGGGACAGGCGGATCTGGGGCCAACGTCCTGACTTTC; CDR3 protein: CASSRLGTGGSGANVLTF
J gene: TRBJ2-5; clone size: NA; D gene: TRBD1; V gene: TRBV6-1; CDR3 DNA: TGTGCCAGCAGTGAAGCAGGACAGGGGCTCCAAGAGACCCAGTACTTC; CDR3 protein: CASSEAGQGLQETQYF
J gene: TRBJ2-7; clone size: NA; D gene: TRBD2; V gene: TRBV27; CDR3 DNA: TGTGCCAGCAGCCCTCCTGGACTAGCGAGTGAGCAGTACTTC; CDR3 protein: CASSPPGLASEQYF
J gene: TRBJ2-7; clone size: NA; D gene: TRBD2; V gene: TRBV2; CDR3 DNA: TGTGCCAGCAGTGAACTGGGACTAGCCCACTACGAGCAGTACTTC; CDR3 protein: CASSELGLAHYEQYF
J gene: TRBJ2-7; clone size: NA; D gene: NA; V gene: TRBV27; CDR3 DNA: TGTGCCAGCAGTTTAGGCGGGAACTACGAGCAGTACTTC; CDR3 protein: CASSLGGNYEQYF
J gene: TRBJ2-4; clone size: NA; D gene: TRBD1; V gene: TRBV30; CDR3 DNA: TGTGCCTGCCGGGACAGGGTAACGATGGCCAAAAACATTCAGTACTTC; CDR3 protein: CACRDRVTMAKNIQYF
J gene: TRBJ1-5; clone size: once; D gene: TRBD1; V gene: TRBV15; CDR3 DNA: TGTGCCACCAGCAGAGATAGTAATACGGGGACAGGGAGTCAGCCCCAGCATTTT; CDR3 protein: CATSRDSNTGTGSQPQHF
J gene: TRBJ2-7; clone size: NA; D gene: NA; V gene: TRBV5-5; CDR3 DNA: TGTGCCAGCAGCCCGACAGGTGACGAGCAGTACTTC; CDR3 protein: CASSPTGDEQYF
J gene: TRBJ2-1; clone size: NA; D gene: NA; V gene: TRBV6-6; CDR3 DNA: TGTGCCAGCAGTTATCGCGGCCCCTCCTACAATGAGCAGTTCTTC; CDR3 protein: CASSYRGPSYNEQFF
J gene: TRBJ1-2; clone size: NA; D gene: NA; V gene: TRBV30; CDR3 DNA: TGTGCCTGGAGTGTAGCTTCGGGGCGGGATGGCTACACCTTC; CDR3 protein: CAWSVASGRDGYTF
J gene: TRBJ2-7; clone size: NA; D gene: TRBD2; V gene: TRBV13; CDR3 DNA: TGTGCCAGCAGCTTAGGCACGGGCGGGAGAAGAGGCTACGAGCAGTACTTC; CDR3 protein: CASSLGTGGRRGYEQYF
J gene: TRBJ2-7; clone size: NA; D gene: TRBD1; V gene: TRBV18; CDR3 DNA: TGTGCCAGCTCACCTCCGGGACAGTCCTACGAGCAGTACTTC; CDR3 protein: CASSPPGQSYEQYF
J gene: TRBJ2-7; clone size: NA; D gene: NA; V gene: TRBV11-2; CDR3 DNA: TGTGCCAGCAGCCTATCTCGGGGGATATCCTACGAGCAGTACTTC; CDR3 protein: CASSLSRGISYEQYF
J gene: TRBJ2-5; clone size: NA; D gene: NA; V gene: TRBV7-2; CDR3 DNA: TGTGCCAGCAGCTTTCAAGAGACCCAGTACTTC; CDR3 protein: CASSFQETQYF
J gene: TRBJ1-1; clone size: NA; D gene: NA; V gene: TRBV28; CDR3 DNA: TGTGCCAGCAGTCCGCGACAGGAGATGAACACTGAAGCTTTCTTT; CDR3 protein: CASSPRQEMNTEAFF
J gene: TRBJ2-1; clone size: NA; D gene: TRBD2; V gene: TRBV11-2; CDR3 DNA: TGTGCCAGCAGCTTAGAACTGGGACTAGTGGCCTACAATGAGCAGTTCTTC; CDR3 protein: CASSLELGLVAYNEQFF
J gene: TRBJ2-7; clone size: NA; D gene: NA; V gene: TRBV4-1; CDR3 DNA: TGCGCCAGCAGGGGTTTGGGGGACAACTACGAGCAGTACTTC; CDR3 protein: CASRGLGDNYEQYF
J gene: TRBJ2-1; clone size: NA; D gene: NA; V gene: TRBV11-2; CDR3 DNA: TGTGCCAGCAGCGTAGCCAGGAGCGGACACAATGAGCAGTTCTTC; CDR3 protein: CASSVARSGHNEQFF
J gene: TRBJ2-2; clone size: NA; D gene: TRBD2; V gene: TRBV28; CDR3 DNA: TGTGCCACCGAGAGCGGGAGCTCAACCGGGGAGCTGTTTTTT; CDR3 protein: CATESGSSTGELFF
J gene: TRBJ2-3; clone size: NA; D gene: NA; V gene: TRBV7-3; CDR3 DNA: TGTGCCAGCAGCTTAAGGAACCAGGGGAAAGATACGCAGTATTTT; CDR3 protein: CASSLRNQGKDTQYF
J gene: TRBJ2-7; clone size: NA; D gene: NA; V gene: TRBV7-9; CDR3 DNA: TGTGCCAGCAGCCAGACAGGCGCCACCTACGAGCAGTACTTC; CDR3 protein: CASSQTGATYEQYF
J gene: TRBJ2-1; clone size: NA; D gene: TRBD2; V gene: TRBV29-1; CDR3 DNA: TGCAGCGTTGAGGGTACTAGCGGGGGCTCCTACAATGAGCAGTTCTTC; CDR3 protein: CSVEGTSGGSYNEQFF
J gene: TRBJ1-4; clone size: once; D gene: TRBD1; V gene: TRBV7-2; CDR3 DNA: TGTGCCAGCAGCTTAGGGACAGGGGGCGCGGGGGAAAAACTGTTTTTT; CDR3 protein: CASSLGTGGAGEKLFF
J gene: TRBJ2-7; clone size: NA; D gene: NA; V gene: TRBV9; CDR3 DNA: TGTGCCAGCAGCGTAGGGCGGAGCTCCTACGAGCAGTACTTC; CDR3 protein: CASSVGRSSYEQYF
J gene: TRBJ1-1; clone size: NA; D gene: TRBD1; V gene: TRBV4-1; CDR3 DNA: TGCGCCAGCAGCCAGATCCCCGGGACAGTGAACACTGAAGCTTTCTTT; CDR3 protein: CASSQIPGTVNTEAFF
J gene: TRBJ2-1; clone size: NA; D gene: TRBD1; V gene: TRBV19; CDR3 DNA: TGTGCCAGTAGTTACAACAGGGGAGTGGATGAGCAGTTCTTC; CDR3 protein: CASSYNRGVDEQFF
J gene: TRBJ2-1; clone size: NA; D gene: NA; V gene: TRBV29-1; CDR3 DNA: TGCAGCGTTGGTCCCGGGGGCCACAATGAGCAGTTCTTC; CDR3 protein: CSVGPGGHNEQFF
J gene: TRBJ1-2; clone size: NA; D gene: NA; V gene: TRBV19; CDR3 DNA: TGTGCCAGTAGTATAGCCCACACCCAAAATTATGGCTACACCTTC; CDR3 protein: CASSIAHTQNYGYTF
J gene: TRBJ2-1; clone size: NA; D gene: NA; V gene: TRBV28; CDR3 DNA: TGTGCCAGCAGTTTGCGTATCACAGGGGGGGGCTACAATGAGCAGTTCTTC; CDR3 protein: CASSLRITGGGYNEQFF
J gene: TRBJ2-4; clone size: NA; D gene: TRBD1; V gene: TRBV27; CDR3 DNA: TGTGCCAGCAGCCGGGACAGGGTTTCCAAAGACATTCAGTACTTC; CDR3 protein: CASSRDRVSKDIQYF
J gene: TRBJ1-1; clone size: NA; D gene: TRBD1; V gene: TRBV6-1; CDR3 DNA: TGTGCCAGCAGTGAAGTGGGGGACAGGGGGATCCCTTTTATGAACACTGAAGCTTTCTTT; CDR3 protein: CASSEVGDRGIPFMNTEAFF
J gene: TRBJ2-1; clone size: once; D gene: TRBD2; V gene: TRBV11-2; CDR3 DNA: TGTGCCAGCAGCTTAGGGCTAGCGGGCTACTCCTACAATGAGCAGTTCTTC; CDR3 protein: CASSLGLAGYSYNEQFF
J gene: TRBJ2-3; clone size: NA; D gene: NA; V gene: TRBV7-2; CDR3 DNA: TGTGCCAGCAGCTTTGGCAGCGGACACACAGATACGCAGTATTTT; CDR3 protein: CASSFGSGHTDTQYF
J gene: TRBJ2-3; clone size: NA; D gene: TRBD2; V gene: TRBV18; CDR3 DNA: TGTGCCAGCTCACCATTCGGGACTAGCGGGAGGGATACGCAGTATTTT; CDR3 protein: CASSPFGTSGRDTQYF
J gene: TRBJ2-3; clone size: NA; D gene: TRBD2; V gene: TRBV5-1; CDR3 DNA: TGCGCCAGCAGTAGCTCAGGACTAGCGGGTAGCACAGATACGCAGTATTTT; CDR3 protein: CASSSSGLAGSTDTQYF
J gene: TRBJ2-7; clone size: NA; D gene: TRBD2; V gene: TRBV19; CDR3 DNA: TGTGCCAGTAGTATCCTAGCGGGAGGAAGCTCCTACGAGCAGTACTTC; CDR3 protein: CASSILAGGSSYEQYF
J gene: TRBJ2-1; clone size: NA; D gene: NA; V gene: TRBV15; CDR3 DNA: TGTGCCACCAGCAGAGATCATAAGGGGAATGAGCAGTTCTTC; CDR3 protein: CATSRDHKGNEQFF
J gene: TRBJ2-3; clone size: NA; D gene: NA; V gene: TRBV4-3; CDR3 DNA: TGCGCCAGCAGCCAAGATCCCCAGGGAGGTTCGAGAGATACGCAGTATTTT; CDR3 protein: CASSQDPQGGSRDTQYF
J gene: TRBJ2-1; clone size: NA; D gene: NA; V gene: TRBV10-3; CDR3 DNA: TGTGCCATCAGTGAGCCCTCCCGGGACAACTACAATGAGCAGTTCTTC; CDR3 protein: CAISEPSRDNYNEQFF
J gene: TRBJ2-7; clone size: NA; D gene: TRBD1; V gene: TRBV29-1; CDR3 DNA: TGCAGCGCAAAGGAAGGACAGGGGTCCTACGAGCAGTACTTC; CDR3 protein: CSAKEGQGSYEQYF
J gene: TRBJ1-4; clone size: NA; D gene: NA; V gene: TRBV29-1; CDR3 DNA: TGCAGCGTTGGAGGGATGGGTGAAAAACTGTTTTTT; CDR3 protein: CSVGGMGEKLFF